Below are 12 T cell receptor beta chains sequenced from a single sample in a study of T cell responses to AZD1222 COVID-19 vaccine. Clones were sequenced by immunoSEQ multiplex PCR, and TCRdb holds only the in-frame ones, with some missing. Of 69,000 or so clones in the sample, about 85% were seen once. The source was peripheral blood, collected 28 days after the second AZD1222 dose. These receptors were collected from an adult who received the AZD1222 COVID-19 vaccine.

This clone was picked up one time. The chain uses TRBV10-3 and TRBJ1-3, with D unresolved. The germline V gene encodes CDR1 ENHRY and CDR2 SYGVKD. The V end lost 3 bases, the J end lost 6 bases, and 3 bases lay between the germline ends. The CDR3 is 11 residues long. CDR3 DNA: TGTGCCATCAGTGAACAAAACACCATATATTTT. Translation gives CAISEQNTIYF.

The rearrangement joins TRBV7-9 to TRBJ2-2, with a tentative D call TRBD2 (5 bases). Germline CDR1 reads SEHNR; CDR2 reads FQNEAQ (reference sequence). This CDR3 region has 15 residues. V lost 1 base and J lost 4, with 10 bases in between. The CDR3 coding sequence is TGTGCCAGCAGCTTAGTGGAGGTCGTCACCGGGGAGCTGTTTTTT. This encodes CASSLVEVVTGELFF. The complete variable domain, with remaining parts taken from reference TRBV7-9 and TRBJ2-2, reads DTGVSQNPRHKITKRGQNVTFRCDPISEHNRLYWYRQTLGQGPEFLTYFQNEAQLEKSRLLSDRFSAERPKGSFSTLEIQRTEQGDSAMYLCASSLVEVVTGELFFGEGSRLTVL.

The CDR3 sequence: CASSQGPEGYTF. CDR3 sequence (DNA): TGTGCCAGCAGTCAGGGCCCAGAAGGCTACACCTTC. The chain combines TRBV27 with TRBJ1-2; perhaps TRBD1 as D (5 bases). The V and J ends lost 5 bases and 8 bases respectively, with 12 bases between them. Germline V gives CDR1 MNHEY, CDR2 SMNVEV (reference sequence). CDR3 length equals 12 residues.

V and J are TRBV10-3 and TRBJ1-4; D may be TRBD1 (5 bases). This CDR3 contains 13 residues. Germline values: CDR1 ENHRY, CDR2 SYGVKD. Trimming stripped 4 bases from V and 5 bases from J, with 8 bases between. The CDR3 here is CAISAAGNEKLFF. The CDR3 DNA is TGTGCCATCAGTGCGGCAGGGAATGAAAAACTGTTTTTT.

This sequence joins TRBV10-3 and TRBJ2-5, with 8 bases matching TRBD2. V gave up 5 bases and J gave up 1 base; unmatched junction bases: 6. This CDR3 spans 15 amino acids. Per the germline V gene, CDR1 is ENHRY and CDR2 is SYGVKD. The CDR3 reads CAISNSGIPQETQYF. As DNA, the CDR3 is TGTGCCATCAGTAATAGCGGGATCCCCCAAGAGACCCAGTACTTC.

This chain uses TRBV7-8 with TRBJ2-2; 12 nucleotides align to TRBD2. Germline trimming cut 5 bases from V and 0 bases from J; bases unmatched to any gene: 7. The V gene's germline CDR1 is SGHVS and CDR2 FQNEAQ. This CDR3 comprises 18 residues. The CDR3 sequence: CASSLGLAGKSNTGELFF. The CDR3 DNA sequence: TGTGCCAGCAGCCTGGGACTAGCGGGCAAATCGAACACCGGGGAGCTGTTTTTT. The whole variable domain, remainder taken from reference TRBV7-8 and TRBJ2-2, is GAGVSQSPRYKVAKRGQDVALRCDPISGHVSLFWYQQALGQGPEFLTYFQNEAQLDKSGLPSDRFFAERPEGSVSTLKIQRTQQEDSAVYLCASSLGLAGKSNTGELFFGEGSRLTVL.

The chain carries TRBV27 and TRBJ2-1; the match to TRBD1 covers 7 bases. V shed 7 bases, J shed 4 bases, and the junction held 4 bases outside the gene matches. The CDR3 is made up of 13 amino acids. CDR1 is MNHEY and CDR2 is SMNVEV in the germline V gene (reference sequence). CDR3 sequence reads: CASNKQGYNEQFF. The CDR3 DNA reads as TGTGCCAGCAATAAACAGGGGTACAATGAGCAGTTCTTC.

This clone was picked up one time. At one end, the junction sequence differs from germline, possibly due to a read error. V gene TRBV18 combines with J gene TRBJ1-1, with 7 bases lining up with TRBD1. The CDR3 runs to 16 residues. The germline CDR1 and CDR2 sequences are KGHSH and LQKENI. The CDR3 region is CASSPPYRGEEVEAFF. CDR3 coding DNA: TGTGCCAGCTCCCCACCATACAGGGGTGAGGAGGTTGAAGCTTTCTTT.

This chain joins TRBV10-3 and TRBJ1-1; 8 bases are a match to TRBD1. CDR1 is ENHRY, CDR2 SYGVKD, per germline. This CDR3 has 14 residues. The V and J ends lost 6 bases and 1 base, in that order; junction bases with no gene match: 4. The CDR3 region is CAISLGQGNTEAFF. CDR3 DNA sequence: TGTGCCATCAGCCTAGGACAGGGGAACACTGAAGCTTTCTTT.

The chain uses TRBV12-3 or TRBV12-4 and TRBJ2-3, with 10 bases that match TRBD1. J gave up 13 bases and V 6 bases, and 10 bases lay outside the gene matches. The length of the CDR3 is 13 residues. The CDR3 DNA follows: TGTGCCAGCAGGGGACAGGGGTTTACGTCGGAGTATTTT. Protein: CASRGQGFTSEYF.

V gene TRBV6-5 combines with J gene TRBJ1-1, with D tentatively TRBD1 (6 bases). Germline values: CDR1 MNHEY, CDR2 SVGAGI. The CDR3 loop spans 13 amino acids. V was pared by 7 bases and J by 4 bases, with 13 bases between. The CDR3 coding sequence is TGTGCCAGCAAATTAGGACAGCTCACTGAAGCTTTCTTT. Translated: CASKLGQLTEAFF.

The J gene is TRBJ2-1, the V gene TRBV6-6, with D perhaps TRBD2 (5 bases). This CDR3 contains 13 residues. Trimming removed 7 bases from V and 6 bases from J, with 13 bases in between. Per germline, CDR1 MNHNY and CDR2 SVGAGI (reference sequence). The CDR3 loop is CASTLVLGNEQFF. The CDR3 nucleotides read TGTGCCAGCACCTTAGTACTAGGCAATGAGCAGTTCTTC.